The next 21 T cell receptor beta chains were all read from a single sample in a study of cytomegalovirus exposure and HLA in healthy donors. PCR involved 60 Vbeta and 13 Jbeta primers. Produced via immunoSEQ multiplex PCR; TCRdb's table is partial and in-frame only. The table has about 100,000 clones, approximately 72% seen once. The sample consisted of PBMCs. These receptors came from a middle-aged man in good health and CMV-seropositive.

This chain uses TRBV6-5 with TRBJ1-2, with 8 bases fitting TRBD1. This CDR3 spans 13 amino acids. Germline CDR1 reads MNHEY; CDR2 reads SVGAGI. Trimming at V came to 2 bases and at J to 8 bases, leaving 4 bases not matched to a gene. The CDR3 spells CASSYGDRPGYTF. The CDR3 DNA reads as TGTGCCAGCAGTTACGGGGACAGGCCCGGCTACACCTTC.

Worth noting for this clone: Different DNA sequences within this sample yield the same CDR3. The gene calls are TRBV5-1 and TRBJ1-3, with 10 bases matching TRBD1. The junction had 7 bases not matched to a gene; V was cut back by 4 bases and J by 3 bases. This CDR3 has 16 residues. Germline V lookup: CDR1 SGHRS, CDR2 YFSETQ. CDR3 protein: CASSLPGTGDGNTIYF. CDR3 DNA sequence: TGCGCCAGCAGCCTCCCAGGGACAGGGGATGGAAACACCATATATTTT.

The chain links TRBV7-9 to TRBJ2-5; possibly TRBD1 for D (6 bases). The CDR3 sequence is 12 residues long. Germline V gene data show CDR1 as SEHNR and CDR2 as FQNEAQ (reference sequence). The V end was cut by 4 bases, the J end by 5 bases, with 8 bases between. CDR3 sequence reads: CASSSTGETQYF. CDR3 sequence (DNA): TGTGCCAGCAGCTCTACAGGGGAGACCCAGTACTTC. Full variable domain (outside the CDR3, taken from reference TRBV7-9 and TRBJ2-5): DTGVSQNPRHKITKRGQNVTFRCDPISEHNRLYWYRQTLGQGPEFLTYFQNEAQLEKSRLLSDRFSAERPKGSFSTLEIQRTEQGDSAMYLCASSSTGETQYFGPGTRLLVL.

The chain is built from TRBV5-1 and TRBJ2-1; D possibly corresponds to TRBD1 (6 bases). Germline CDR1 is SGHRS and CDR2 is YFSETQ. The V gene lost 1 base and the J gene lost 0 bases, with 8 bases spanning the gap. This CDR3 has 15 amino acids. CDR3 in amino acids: CASSLQGGSYNEQFF. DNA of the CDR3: TGCGCCAGCAGCTTGCAAGGGGGCTCCTACAATGAGCAGTTCTTC.

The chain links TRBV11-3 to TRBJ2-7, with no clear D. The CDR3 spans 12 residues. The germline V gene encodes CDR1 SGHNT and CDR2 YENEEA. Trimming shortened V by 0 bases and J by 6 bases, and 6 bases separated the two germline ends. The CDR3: CASSLEPGEQYF. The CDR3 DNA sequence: TGTGCCAGCAGCTTAGAGCCAGGCGAGCAGTACTTC.

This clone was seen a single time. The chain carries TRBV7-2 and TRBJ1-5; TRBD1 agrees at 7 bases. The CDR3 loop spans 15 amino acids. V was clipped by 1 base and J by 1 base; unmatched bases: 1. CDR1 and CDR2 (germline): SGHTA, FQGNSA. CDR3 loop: CASSLGGQSNQPQHF. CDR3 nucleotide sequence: TGTGCCAGCAGCTTAGGGGGACAGAGCAATCAGCCCCAGCATTTT.

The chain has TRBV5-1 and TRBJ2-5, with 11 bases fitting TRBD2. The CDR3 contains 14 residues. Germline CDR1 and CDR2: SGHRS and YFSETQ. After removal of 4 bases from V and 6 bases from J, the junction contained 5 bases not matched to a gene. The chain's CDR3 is CASSDTSGGKTQYF. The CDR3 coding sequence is TGCGCCAGCAGCGACACTAGCGGGGGAAAGACCCAGTACTTC. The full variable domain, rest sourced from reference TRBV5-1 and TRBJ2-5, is KAGVTQTPRYLIKTRGQQVTLSCSPISGHRSVSWYQQTPGQGLQFLFEYFSETQRNKGNFPGRFSGRQFSNSRSEMNVSTLELGDSALYLCASSDTSGGKTQYFGPGTRLLVL.

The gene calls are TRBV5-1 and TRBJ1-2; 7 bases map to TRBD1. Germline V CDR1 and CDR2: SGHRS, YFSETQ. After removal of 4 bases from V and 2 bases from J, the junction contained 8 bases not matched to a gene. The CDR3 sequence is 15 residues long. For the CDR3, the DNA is TGCGCCAGCAGCCCCGGGACAGCTAACAACTATGGCTACACCTTC. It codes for CASSPGTANNYGYTF.

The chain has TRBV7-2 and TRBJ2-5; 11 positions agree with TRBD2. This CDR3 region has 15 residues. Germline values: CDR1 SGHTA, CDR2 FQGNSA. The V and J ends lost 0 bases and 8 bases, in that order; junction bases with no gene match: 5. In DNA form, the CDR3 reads TGTGCCAGCAGCTTAGCGACTAGCGGGGCATATACCCAGTACTTC. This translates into CASSLATSGAYTQYF.

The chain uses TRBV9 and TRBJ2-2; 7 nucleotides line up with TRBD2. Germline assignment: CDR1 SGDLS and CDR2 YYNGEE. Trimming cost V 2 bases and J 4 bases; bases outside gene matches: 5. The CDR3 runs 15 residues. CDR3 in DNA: TGTGCCAGCAGCGTCACGGGAGGAGGCACCGGGGAGCTGTTTTTT. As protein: CASSVTGGGTGELFF.

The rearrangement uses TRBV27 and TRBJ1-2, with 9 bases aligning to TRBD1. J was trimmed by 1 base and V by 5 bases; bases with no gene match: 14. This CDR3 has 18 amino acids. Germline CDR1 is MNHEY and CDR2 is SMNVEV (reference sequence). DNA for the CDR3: TGTGCCAGCAGTCTACTTGGGACAGGGATTAGCCTTAACTATGGCTACACCTTC. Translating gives CASSLLGTGISLNYGYTF.

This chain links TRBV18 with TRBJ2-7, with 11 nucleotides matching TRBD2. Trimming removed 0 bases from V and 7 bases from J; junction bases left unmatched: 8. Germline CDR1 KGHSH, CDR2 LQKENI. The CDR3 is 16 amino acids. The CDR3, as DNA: TGTGCCAGCTCACCACCCTCCCTAGCGGGAGGAGGAGAGCAGTACTTC. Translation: CASSPPSLAGGGEQYF. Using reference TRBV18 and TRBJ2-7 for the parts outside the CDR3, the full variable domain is NAGVMQNPRHLVRRRGQEARLRCSPMKGHSHVYWYRQLPEEGLKFMVYLQKENIIDESGMPKERFSAEFPKEGPSILRIQQVVRGDSAAYFCASSPPSLAGGGEQYFGPGTRLTVT.

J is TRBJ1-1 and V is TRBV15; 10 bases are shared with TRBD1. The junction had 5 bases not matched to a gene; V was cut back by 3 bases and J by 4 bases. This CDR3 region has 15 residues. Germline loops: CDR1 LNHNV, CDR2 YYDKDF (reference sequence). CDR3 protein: CATSSWDRGTTEAFF. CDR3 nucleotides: TGTGCCACCAGCAGTTGGGACAGGGGCACCACTGAAGCTTTCTTT.

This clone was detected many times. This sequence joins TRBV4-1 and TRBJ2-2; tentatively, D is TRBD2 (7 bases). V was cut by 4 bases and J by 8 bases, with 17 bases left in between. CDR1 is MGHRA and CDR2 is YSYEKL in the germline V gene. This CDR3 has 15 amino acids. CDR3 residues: CASSLSGGVTGELFF. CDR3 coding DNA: TGCGCCAGCAGCCTATCGGGGGGCGTCACTGGGGAGCTGTTTTTT.

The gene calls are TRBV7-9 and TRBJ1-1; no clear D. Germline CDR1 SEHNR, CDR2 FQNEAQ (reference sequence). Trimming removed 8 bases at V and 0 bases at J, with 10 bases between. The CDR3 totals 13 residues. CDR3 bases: TGTGCCAGCGGGCCGACCTTGAACACTGAAGCTTTCTTT. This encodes CASGPTLNTEAFF.

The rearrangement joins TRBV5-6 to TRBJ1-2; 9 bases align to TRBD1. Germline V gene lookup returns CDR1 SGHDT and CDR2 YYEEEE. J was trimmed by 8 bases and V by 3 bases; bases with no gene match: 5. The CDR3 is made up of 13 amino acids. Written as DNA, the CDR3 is TGTGCCAGCAGCTCGGACAGGGGTGACGGCTACACCTTC. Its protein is CASSSDRGDGYTF.

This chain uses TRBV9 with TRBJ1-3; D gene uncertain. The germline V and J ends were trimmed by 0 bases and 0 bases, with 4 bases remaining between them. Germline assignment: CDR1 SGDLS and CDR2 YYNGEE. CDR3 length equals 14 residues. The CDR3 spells CASSVAFSGNTIYF. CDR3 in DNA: TGTGCCAGCAGCGTAGCCTTCTCTGGAAACACCATATATTTT.

Written as DNA, the CDR3 is TGCGCCAGCAGCCAAGAAGCGGATCGGACGGTTTACGAGCAGTACTTC. Its translation: CASSQEADRTVYEQYF. The chain links TRBV4-3 to TRBJ2-7, with D possibly matching TRBD2 (5 bases). The CDR3 contains 16 residues. Trimming took 0 bases from V and 4 from J, leaving 16 bases between them. In germline, CDR1 is LGHNA, CDR2 YSLEER.

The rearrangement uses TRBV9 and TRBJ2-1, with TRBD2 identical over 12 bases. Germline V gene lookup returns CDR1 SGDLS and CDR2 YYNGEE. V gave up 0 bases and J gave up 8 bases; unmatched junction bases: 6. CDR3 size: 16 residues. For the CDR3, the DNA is TGTGCCAGCAGCGTAGGAGGACTAGCGGGAATGGATGAGCAGTTCTTC. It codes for CASSVGGLAGMDEQFF.

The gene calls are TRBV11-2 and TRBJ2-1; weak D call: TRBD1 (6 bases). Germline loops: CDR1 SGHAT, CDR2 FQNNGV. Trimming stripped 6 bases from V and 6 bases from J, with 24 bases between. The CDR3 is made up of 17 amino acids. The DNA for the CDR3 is TGTGCCAGCAGTCGACTACCGACAGGCAATAGTTTCAATGAGCAGTTCTTC. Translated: CASSRLPTGNSFNEQFF. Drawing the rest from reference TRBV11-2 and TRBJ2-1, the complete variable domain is EAGVAQSPRYKIIEKRQSVAFWCNPISGHATLYWYQQILGQGPKLLIQFQNNGVVDDSQLPKDRFSAERLKGVDSTLKIQPAKLEDSAVYLCASSRLPTGNSFNEQFFGPGTRLTVL.

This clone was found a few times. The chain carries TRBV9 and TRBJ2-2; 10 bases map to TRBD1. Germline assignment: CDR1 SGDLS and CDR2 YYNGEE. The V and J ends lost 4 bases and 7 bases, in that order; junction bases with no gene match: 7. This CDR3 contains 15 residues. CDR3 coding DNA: TGTGCCAGCAGCAATCGGACAGGGGGGGTCGGGGAGCTGTTTTTT. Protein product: CASSNRTGGVGELFF. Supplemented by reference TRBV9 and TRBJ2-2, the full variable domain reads DSGVTQTPKHLITATGQRVTLRCSPRSGDLSVYWYQQSLDQGLQFLIQYYNGEERAKGNILERFSAQQFPDLHSELNLSSLELGDSALYFCASSNRTGGVGELFFGEGSRLTVL.